This is a list of T cell receptor beta chains from one sample in a study of technical replicates of blood from several donors. Here immunoSEQ multiplex PCR was the method, and the copy in TCRdb shows in-frame clones only, minus some. This sample has more than 45,000 clones; 91% occur once, and the top ten carry approximately 3.6%. The sequencing sample was made of PBMCs. These receptors were taken from a human donor in good health. Some clones in this sample may be carry-over from other donors' samples. Both conserved end residues are part of each CDR3. D genes are given only for firm matches. The size field is filled for only some rows; it gives once, few, many or a size class.

>TRBD1|many|TRBV29-1|TRBJ1-2
TGCAGCGTTGAGACAGGGGTCCTCTATGGCTACACCTTC
CSVETGVLYGYTF
>TRBD1|many|TRBV6-5|TRBJ1-2
TGTGCCAGCAGTCCACAGTACAGGGGGAATGGCTACACCTTC
CASSPQYRGNGYTF
>.|.|TRBV9|TRBJ2-7
TGTGCCAGCAGCGTCGGGGGAACATCCCCCTACGAGCAGTACTTC
CASSVGGTSPYEQYF
>TRBD1|.|TRBV5-5|TRBJ2-7
TGTGCCAGCAGTTATACCGGGACAGGGGCCAACGAGCAGTACTTC
CASSYTGTGANEQYF
>.|.|TRBV7-2|TRBJ1-5
TGTGCCAGCAGCTTCGCAGGGGGCAATCAGCCCCAGCATTTT
CASSFAGGNQPQHF
>.|.|TRBV4-3|TRBJ2-7
TGCGCCAGCAGCCAAGGAATTAGGGGAACCTACGAGCAGTACTTC
CASSQGIRGTYEQYF
>TRBD2|.|TRBV2|TRBJ2-2
TGTGCCAGCGAGTCGGGACTAGCGAGGACCGGGGAGCTGTTTTTT
CASESGLARTGELFF
>.|.|TRBV29-1|TRBJ2-2
TGCAGCGCCCAGAGCGGAGGCAAAACCGGGGAGCTGTTTTTT
CSAQSGGKTGELFF
>TRBD1|.|TRBV27|TRBJ2-7
TGTGCCAGCAGTCAAAGACAGGGCCCAGAGGGGAACGAGCAGTACTTC
CASSQRQGPEGNEQYF
>TRBD1|.|TRBV4-3|TRBJ2-7
TGCGCCAGCAGCGCCCGGACAGGGACCTACGAGCAGTACTTC
CASSARTGTYEQYF
>TRBD1|.|TRBV11-3|TRBJ2-7
TGTGCCAGCAGCTTGGGACAGGGAGTAAAGGAGCAGTACTTC
CASSLGQGVKEQYF
>TRBD2|.|TRBV12-5|TRBJ2-5
TGTGCTAGTGGCCCCGGACTAGCGGGAGTTTGGGAGACCCAGTACTTC
CASGPGLAGVWETQYF
>.|.|TRBV6-5|TRBJ2-6
TGTGCCAGCAGCCGTAACAGCTTCGTCGTCCTGACTTTC
CASSRNSFVVLTF
>TRBD1|.|TRBV5-4|TRBJ1-3
TGTGCCAGCAGCTCCAGGGGGTTCTCTGGAAACACCATATATTTT
CASSSRGFSGNTIYF
>TRBD1|.|TRBV28|TRBJ1-4
TGTGCCAGCAGTACACAGGGACAGGGGGATGAAAAACTGTTTTTT
CASSTQGQGDEKLFF
>TRBD2|.|TRBV7-3|TRBJ2-5
TGTGCCAGCAGCTCCGGAGCGGGGGGGTTCCAAGAGACCCAGTACTTC
CASSSGAGGFQETQYF
>TRBD1|.|TRBV4-1|TRBJ1-1
TGCGCCAGCAGCGTACAGGGGTCTGAAGCTTTCTTT
CASSVQGSEAFF
>.|.|TRBV5-1|TRBJ1-2
TGCGCCAGCAGCTTAGGGGCTAACTATGGCTACACCTTC
CASSLGANYGYTF
>.|.|TRBV7-3|TRBJ2-1
TGTGCCAGCAGTACTGACTACAACAATGAGCAGTTCTTC
CASSTDYNNEQFF
>TRBD1|.|TRBV2|TRBJ2-1
TGTGCCAGCAGTGGACAGGGGGGCAACAATGAGCAGTTCTTC
CASSGQGGNNEQFF
>.|.|TRBV6-4|TRBJ1-2
TGTGCCAGCAGTGACTCGATCTTGGGGAGGGGTGGCTACACCTTC
CASSDSILGRGGYTF
>TRBD2|.|TRBV14|TRBJ2-7
TGTGCCAGCAGCCAAGAAGGGACTAGCGGGGGGGCCGAGCAGTACTTC
CASSQEGTSGGAEQYF
>.|.|TRBV9|TRBJ2-2
TGTGCCAGCAGCTCACAAGAGAACACCGGGGAGCTGTTTTTT
CASSSQENTGELFF
>.|.|TRBV28|TRBJ2-1
TGTGCCAGCAGTTTAGGTGGACACCTTAGCTCCTACAATGAGCAGTTCTTC
CASSLGGHLSSYNEQFF
>.|.|TRBV5-6|TRBJ2-1
TGTGCCAGCAGCTTGGGGAGCTCCTACAATGAGCAGTTCTTC
CASSLGSSYNEQFF
>TRBD2|.|TRBV18|TRBJ2-5
TGTGCCAGCTCACAACAGGGACTAGCGGGGCTTGAGACCCAGTACTTC
CASSQQGLAGLETQYF
>.|.|TRBV7-3|TRBJ2-1
TGTGCCAGCAGCTTAACCGGCAATGAGCAGTTCTTC
CASSLTGNEQFF
>TRBD2|.|TRBV12-5|TRBJ2-2
TGTGCTAGTGGTTTGGTACGGGGGGGGATAAACACCGGGGAGCTGTTTTTT
CASGLVRGGINTGELFF
>TRBD1|.|TRBV30|TRBJ1-6
TGTGCCAGGGGACAGGGAAATTCACCCCTCCACTTT
CARGQGNSPLHF
>.|.|TRBV30|TRBJ1-4
TGTGCCTGGAGTGTACAGTCTCCTGGCAGGATGAAAAAACTGTTTTTT
CAWSVQSPGRMKKLFF
>TRBD1|.|TRBV4-2|TRBJ2-4
TGTGCCAGCAGCCAAGGGGACAGGGAAAACATTCAGTACTTC
CASSQGDRENIQYF
>TRBD1|.|TRBV4-3|TRBJ1-2
TGCGCCAGCAGCCAATTGACAGGGGGCCATGGCTACACCTTC
CASSQLTGGHGYTF
>TRBD2|once|TRBV19|TRBJ2-7
TGTGCCAGTAGTAACCCGAGCGGTAGCGGGATTGCGTACGAGCAGTACTTC
CASSNPSGSGIAYEQYF
>.|medium-sized|TRBV25-1|TRBJ2-2
TGTGCCTCCACCGACAGGTCGAACACCGGGGAGCTGTTTTTT
CASTDRSNTGELFF
>.|.|TRBV6-1|TRBJ1-1
TGTGCCAGCAGTGAATTGAGGGTGAACACTGAAGCTTTCTTT
CASSELRVNTEAFF
>.|.|TRBV2|TRBJ1-2
TGTGCCAGCAAAGTAGGGGTAGGCGGCTACACCTTC
CASKVGVGGYTF
>.|.|TRBV7-3|TRBJ2-5
TGTGCCAGCAGTAGGTTCAAAACGGGACTCGCAGCCAAGACCCAGTACTTC
CASSRFKTGLAAKTQYF
>TRBD2|.|TRBV4-1|TRBJ2-3
TGCGCCAGCAGCCAAGAGATCCGGGGGGGGCGGGCTACGCAGTATTTT
CASSQEIRGGRATQYF
>TRBD2|.|TRBV5-1|TRBJ2-2
TGCGCCAGCAGCCTATCTAGCGGGGGGGGCCCCGGGGAGCTGTTTTTT
CASSLSSGGGPGELFF
>.|.|TRBV6-5|TRBJ1-6
TGTGCCAGCAGCCTCCGGCCCGGGACACCATCACCCCTCCACTTT
CASSLRPGTPSPLHF
>.|.|TRBV4-3|TRBJ2-3
TGCGCCAGCAGCCAAGATTTGGAGACAGATACGCAGTATTTT
CASSQDLETDTQYF
>.|.|TRBV30|TRBJ2-7
TGTGCCTGGACAGGGAACTACGAGCAGTACTTC
CAWTGNYEQYF
>TRBD2|medium-sized|TRBV4-3|TRBJ2-1
TGCGCCAGCAGCCAAGGACTAGCGGGCTCCTACAATGAGCAGTTCTTC
CASSQGLAGSYNEQFF
>.|.|TRBV7-8|TRBJ1-1
TGTGCCAGCAGACCAGCCCCCGGACAGCAAACCAACACTGAAGCTTTCTTT
CASRPAPGQQTNTEAFF
>.|.|TRBV9|TRBJ1-1
TGTGCCAGCAGCCCCCGTCAGGGATTCGCTGAAGCTTTCTTT
CASSPRQGFAEAFF
>TRBD1|.|TRBV7-8|TRBJ1-2
TGTGCCAGCAGCCTCCAACAGGGGGCGAGAGCCGGCTACACCTTC
CASSLQQGARAGYTF